The rows below give T cell receptor beta chains drawn from one sample of a study of blood T cell repertoires in COVID-19. Clones were read by immunoSEQ multiplex PCR, and TCRdb kept only the in-frame ones, dropping some. The profile shows around 190,000 clones, 84% of them singletons. Sequencing used PBMCs or T cells enriched from blood (not recorded which). The receptors were gathered from a woman aged 25 to 39 who had been exposed to COVID-19. Both conserved end residues are part of each CDR3. D genes are given only for firm matches. A clone size is listed for some rows: how often the clone was seen (once, few, many), or a class if it is expanded.

D gene	clone size	J gene	V gene	CDR3 DNA	CDR3 protein
TRBD1	-	TRBJ1-4	TRBV19	TGTGCCAGTAGTATTCCGGGACAGGCTAATGAAAAACTGTTTTTT	CASSIPGQANEKLFF
TRBD1	-	TRBJ1-5	TRBV6-5	TGTGCCGGGGGGACAGGGATGGGCCAGCCCCAGCATTTT	CAGGTGMGQPQHF
-	-	TRBJ1-1	TRBV5-1	TGCGCCAGCAGCTTGGGTCCGGTTATGAACACTGAAGCTTTCTTT	CASSLGPVMNTEAFF
-	-	TRBJ1-2	TRBV7-9	TGTGCCAGCAGCTTTGCAACAGAAATACACTATGGCTACACCTTC	CASSFATEIHYGYTF
-	-	TRBJ1-3	TRBV10-1	TGCGCCAGCCTGGGTTGGGCCGACTCTGGAAACACCATATATTTT	CASLGWADSGNTIYF
-	-	TRBJ1-4	TRBV5-4	TGTGCCAGCAGCACGGACATTCCCAATGAAAAACTGTTTTTT	CASSTDIPNEKLFF
-	-	TRBJ2-6	TRBV2	TGTGCCAGCAGTGAAGACAGGCGTGGGGCCAACGTCCTGACTTTC	CASSEDRRGANVLTF
-	-	TRBJ2-3	TRBV1	TGCACCAGCAGCCCCGCGGCCCCACTCAATAGCACAGATACGCAGTATTTT	CTSSPAAPLNSTDTQYF
TRBD2	few	TRBJ2-2	TRBV3-1/TRBV3-2	TGTGCCAGCAGCCAAGAAGCGGGGGTGGCCGGGGAGCTGTTTTTT	CASSQEAGVAGELFF
TRBD1	-	TRBJ1-6	TRBV6-5	TGTGCCAGCAGTCTTGGACAGGGACCTTCACCCCTCCACTTT	CASSLGQGPSPLHF
-	-	TRBJ2-7	TRBV27	TGTGCCAGCAGTTTATCGTTCCACCCCTACCCGCCGTTAAACTACGAGCAGTACTTC	CASSLSFHPYPPLNYEQYF
-	-	TRBJ2-7	TRBV27	TGTGCCAGCAGCCTAACTAGGTTCTACGAGCAGTACTTC	CASSLTRFYEQYF
-	-	TRBJ2-1	TRBV6-5	TGTGCCAGCAGCATATTAGGGGGTAAGAATGAGCAGTTCTTC	CASSILGGKNEQFF
TRBD2	-	TRBJ2-5	TRBV19	TGTGCCAGTAGTAATCCGGGACTAATGAAGACCCAGTACTTC	CASSNPGLMKTQYF
-	-	TRBJ1-1	TRBV14	TGTGCCAGCAGCCAGAACAGGATAGGCACTGAAGCTTTCTTT	CASSQNRIGTEAFF
-	-	TRBJ1-5	TRBV3-1/TRBV3-2	TGTGCCAGCAGCCAAGATTCTATACAGCCCCAGCATTTT	CASSQDSIQPQHF
TRBD2	-	TRBJ2-3	TRBV6-4	TGTGCCAGCGGACTAGAGCGCGGGGATACGCAGTATTTT	CASGLERGDTQYF
TRBD1	-	TRBJ1-6	TRBV9	TGTGCCAGCAGCGTAAATATGAATCTCCCGGGACAGAATTCACCCCTCCACTTT	CASSVNMNLPGQNSPLHF
-	-	TRBJ2-3	TRBV2	TGTGCCAGCAGTGACTATGCCGTCGGTACAGATACGCAGTATTTT	CASSDYAVGTDTQYF
-	-	TRBJ1-6	TRBV6-5	TGTGCCAGCAGGGACAGCCTGAATTCACCCCTCCACTTT	CASRDSLNSPLHF
-	-	TRBJ2-1	TRBV5-1	TGCGCCAGCACTGGAGGGGGGGCCCAAAGCAATGAGCAGTTCTTC	CASTGGGAQSNEQFF
-	once	TRBJ2-2	TRBV2	TGTGCCAGCACTCCCCGCACAGGGTTTGATACCGGGGAGCTGTTTTTT	CASTPRTGFDTGELFF
TRBD2	-	TRBJ2-6	TRBV5-4	TGTGCCAGCAGCTTGAACGGGGGGGCCGGGGCCAACGTCCTGACTTTC	CASSLNGGAGANVLTF
-	-	TRBJ1-1	TRBV7-8	TGTGCCAGCAGCTCGGATGTTCGGGATAGTCGAAACACTGAAGCTTTCTTT	CASSSDVRDSRNTEAFF
TRBD1	-	TRBJ2-7	TRBV2	TGTGCCAGCAGTGAGGGGACAGGGATAATTTCTTACGAGCAGTACTTC	CASSEGTGIISYEQYF
TRBD2	many	TRBJ2-3	TRBV5-6	TGTGCCAGCAGCTCGTTTTCTAGCGGGGGCTCTAGCACAGATACGCAGTATTTT	CASSSFSSGGSSTDTQYF
TRBD1	-	TRBJ1-5	TRBV2	TGTGCCAGCAGTGGGACAGGCGGTGGTCAGCCCCAGCATTTT	CASSGTGGGQPQHF
-	-	TRBJ2-1	TRBV7-6	TGTGCCAGCAGCTTAGTCAAGGGGCGTAGGGATGGGCAGTTCTTC	CASSLVKGRRDGQFF
-	once	TRBJ2-7	TRBV7-2	TGTGCCAGCAGCTTAGCAGACTACTACGAGCAGTACTTC	CASSLADYYEQYF
-	-	TRBJ1-2	TRBV5-1	TGCGCCAGCAGGGAGACAGGTTCGGTGGATGGCTACACCTTC	CASRETGSVDGYTF
-	few	TRBJ1-5	TRBV7-8	TGTGCCAGCAGCCCAGGTGTCGGATATAGCAATCAGCCCCAGCATTTT	CASSPGVGYSNQPQHF
-	-	TRBJ2-1	TRBV3-1/TRBV3-2	TGTGCCAGCAGCCAAGATAAGGGGCGGACCTCCTACAATGAGCAGTTCTTC	CASSQDKGRTSYNEQFF
TRBD1	-	TRBJ1-6	TRBV5-5	TGTGCCAGCAGCGGCAACAGGGGGGATAATTCACCCCTCCACTTT	CASSGNRGDNSPLHF
TRBD1	-	TRBJ1-4	TRBV5-6	TGTGCCAGCAGCTTGAAGACAGGGCGGGAAAAACTGTTTTTT	CASSLKTGREKLFF
-	-	TRBJ2-7	TRBV27	TGTGCCAGCAGTTTAGGGCCTCCCCGGGAGCAGTACTTC	CASSLGPPREQYF
TRBD2	-	TRBJ2-7	TRBV5-1	TGCGCCAGCAGCTTGTGGGGGGGCGGGGGGCCCTACGAGCAGTACTTC	CASSLWGGGGPYEQYF
-	-	TRBJ1-1	TRBV19	TGTGCCAGTAGTTCCGAGGGTCATGAAGCTTTCTTT	CASSSEGHEAFF
-	-	TRBJ1-3	TRBV7-2	TGTGCCAGCAGCCCTTTTTCTGGGTGGAGGGCTGGAAACACCATATATTTT	CASSPFSGWRAGNTIYF
-	-	TRBJ2-5	TRBV4-3	TGCGCCAGCAGCCAAGCGGTCCAGGGTGGGGAGACCCAGTACTTC	CASSQAVQGGETQYF
TRBD2	many	TRBJ2-3	TRBV6-4	TGTGCCAGCAGTGAAGGCGGGGGGGCCGATACGCAGTATTTT	CASSEGGGADTQYF
-	-	TRBJ1-5	TRBV29-1	TGCAGCGTTGAGGGGGGAGGCGGCAATCAGCCCCAGCATTTT	CSVEGGGGNQPQHF
TRBD1	-	TRBJ1-2	TRBV7-2	TGTGCCAGCAGCCCCAGGGACAGGGGGCGGTGGGGCTACACCTTC	CASSPRDRGRWGYTF